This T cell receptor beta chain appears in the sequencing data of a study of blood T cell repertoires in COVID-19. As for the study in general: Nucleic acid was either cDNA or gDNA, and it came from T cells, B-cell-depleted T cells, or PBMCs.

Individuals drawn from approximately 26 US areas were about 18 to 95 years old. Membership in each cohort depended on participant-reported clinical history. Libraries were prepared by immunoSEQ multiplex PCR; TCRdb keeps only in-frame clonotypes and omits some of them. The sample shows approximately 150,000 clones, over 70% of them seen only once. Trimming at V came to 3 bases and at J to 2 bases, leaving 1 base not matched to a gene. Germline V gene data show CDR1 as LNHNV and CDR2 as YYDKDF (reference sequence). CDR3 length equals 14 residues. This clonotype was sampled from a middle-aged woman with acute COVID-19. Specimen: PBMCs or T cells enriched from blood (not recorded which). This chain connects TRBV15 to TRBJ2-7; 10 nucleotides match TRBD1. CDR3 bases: TGTGCCACCAGCAGGACAGGGGGCACCTACGAGCAGTACTTC. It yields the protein CATSRTGGTYEQYF. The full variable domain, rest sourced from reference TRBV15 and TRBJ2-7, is DAMVIQNPRYQVTQFGKPVTLSCSQTLNHNVMYWYQQKSSQAPKLLFHYYDKDFNNEADTPDNFQSRRPNTSFCFLDIRSPGLGDTAMYLCATSRTGGTYEQYFGPGTRLTVT.